The 17 T cell receptor beta chains reported below all come from one sample, sequenced in a study of immune evolution from preneoplasia to lung adenocarcinoma (dated by TCRdb to the early 2020s). Library creation used the immunoSEQ multiplex PCR assay. The source is immuneACCESS, and TCRdb retained only in-frame sequences with V and J called. Part of the clones is not carried over; for the studies checked, unresolved V genes explain less than half of this, and the remainder is unexplained. The sample includes around 5,400 clones, with around two thirds observed a single time. Jointly, the top ten make up around 21% of the sample. Material for sequencing was FFPE adjacent normal lung tissue. The receptor source for this set is an older person with lung adenocarcinoma.

This rearrangement joins TRBV6-5 to TRBJ2-5; 8 nucleotides match TRBD1. Per the germline V gene, CDR1 is MNHEY and CDR2 is SVGAGI. Trimming at V came to 6 bases and at J to 4 bases, leaving 10 bases not matched to a gene. CDR3 size: 15 residues. CDR3 loop: CASSRRTGSVETQYF. Here the CDR3 DNA reads TGTGCCAGCAGCCGCCGGACAGGGTCCGTAGAGACCCAGTACTTC.

V and J are TRBV27 and TRBJ1-5; D gene unclear. In germline, CDR1 is MNHEY, CDR2 SMNVEV (reference sequence). V lost 3 bases to trimming and J lost 4 bases, with 10 bases between them. CDR3 length: 14 amino acids. This CDR3 reads CASSLNGNNQPQHF. CDR3 in DNA: TGTGCCAGCAGTTTGAATGGGAATAATCAGCCCCAGCATTTT.

The chain uses TRBV2 and TRBJ2-1, with 7 nucleotides matching TRBD1. The trim removed 10 bases at V and 6 bases at J, leaving 6 bases unmatched. The CDR3 consists of 12 residues. CDR1 is SNHLY and CDR2 is FYNNEI in the germline V gene. CDR3 amino acids: CATKRGPNEQFF. The CDR3 DNA reads as TGTGCCACTAAGAGGGGGCCCAATGAGCAGTTCTTC.

CDR3: CASSLLGRDYEQYF. In DNA, the CDR3 is TGTGCCAGCAGTTTACTCGGACGGGACTACGAGCAGTACTTC. This rearrangement joins TRBV28 to TRBJ2-7, with D tentatively TRBD2 (5 bases). Trimming pared 2 bases from V and 3 bases from J, leaving 11 bases between. The germline V gene has CDR1 MDHEN and CDR2 SYDVKM. The CDR3 extends over 14 amino acids. The complete variable domain, with remaining parts taken from reference TRBV28 and TRBJ2-7, reads DVKVTQSSRYLVKRTGEKVFLECVQDMDHENMFWYRQDPGLGLRLIYFSYDVKMKEKGDIPEGYSVSREKKERFSLILESASTNQTSMYLCASSLLGRDYEQYFGPGTRLTVT.

V is TRBV2 and J is TRBJ2-3, with 10 bases that match TRBD2. The V and J ends lost 8 bases and 6 bases, in that order; junction bases with no gene match: 8. The CDR3 spans 14 residues. Looked up from germline, CDR1 is SNHLY and CDR2 is FYNNEI. The CDR3 DNA reads TGTGCCAGCCAGTTAGCGGGGGGCGGGGATACGCAGTATTTT. Translated: CASQLAGGGDTQYF.

This chain connects TRBV28 to TRBJ2-7; a possible D gene is TRBD1 (6 bases). The CDR3 consists of 14 residues. Germline lookup yields CDR1 MDHEN and CDR2 SYDVKM. Trimming removed 6 bases from V and 0 bases from J, with 12 bases in between. CDR3 amino acids: CASRPRDNSYEQYF. The DNA of the CDR3 is TGTGCCAGCAGGCCCCGGGACAACTCCTACGAGCAGTACTTC.

The V gene is TRBV10-2, the J gene TRBJ1-6; tentative D call: TRBD1 (5 bases). Per the germline V gene, CDR1 is WSHSY and CDR2 is SAAADI. The germline V and J ends were trimmed by 0 bases and 0 bases, with 18 bases remaining between them. The CDR3 length is 20 residues. The CDR3 protein is CASSESLDILRGSYNSPLHF. CDR3 coding DNA: TGCGCCAGCAGTGAGTCTTTGGACATCCTTAGGGGCTCCTATAATTCACCCCTCCACTTT.

The V and J genes are TRBV27 and TRBJ1-5; D possibly corresponds to TRBD1 (6 bases). The germline V and J ends were trimmed by 10 bases and 0 bases, with 22 bases remaining between them. The CDR3 has 17 amino acids. Germline-derived CDR1 and CDR2 are MNHEY and SMNVEV (reference sequence). The chain's CDR3 is CATRVGGGAHSNQPQHF. CDR3 nucleotide sequence: TGTGCCACCAGGGTTGGGGGCGGGGCACATAGCAATCAGCCCCAGCATTTT.

This chain links TRBV27 with TRBJ2-3; D is perhaps TRBD1 (6 bases). In germline, CDR1 is MNHEY, CDR2 SMNVEV (reference sequence). The CDR3 totals 14 residues. Trimming took 6 bases from V and 0 from J, leaving 10 bases between them. The CDR3 protein is CASSWTASTDTQYF. The CDR3 coding sequence is TGTGCCAGCAGCTGGACAGCTAGCACAGATACGCAGTATTTT.

Relative to its sample, this clone is medium-sized. The CDR3 sequence is CASSQDNEGNYGYTF. DNA for the CDR3: TGCGCCAGCAGCCAAGATAATGAGGGGAACTATGGCTACACCTTC. The chain carries TRBV4-3 and TRBJ1-2; possible D gene TRBD1, 5 bases. V gave up 0 bases and J gave up 2 bases, with 10 bases separating them. Germline values: CDR1 LGHNA, CDR2 YSLEER. This CDR3 is built from 15 residues.

This chain joins TRBV6-5 and TRBJ1-4; TRBD1 might be the D (6 bases). Trimming stripped 2 bases from V and 4 bases from J, with 11 bases between. CDR3 size: 15 residues. CDR1 is MNHEY and CDR2 is SVGAGI in the germline V gene. In DNA, the CDR3 is TGTGCCAGCAGTTACACGACAGGAGATAATGAAAAACTGTTTTTT. This codes for CASSYTTGDNEKLFF.

CDR3 residues: CASSEGAKQPQHF. In nucleotides, the CDR3 is TGTGCCAGCAGTGAGGGGGCAAAGCAGCCCCAGCATTTT. V is TRBV2 and J is TRBJ1-5; possibly TRBD1 for D (6 bases). Germline CDR1 reads SNHLY; CDR2 reads FYNNEI. V was shortened by 3 bases and J by 7 bases, with 10 bases between the two germline ends. The CDR3 spans 13 residues. Complete variable domain (other parts from reference TRBV2 and TRBJ1-5): EPEVTQTPSHQVTQMGQEVILRCVPISNHLYFYWYRQILGQKVEFLVSFYNNEISEKSEIFDDQFSVERPDGSNFTLKIRSTKLEDSAMYFCASSEGAKQPQHFGDGTRLSIL.

The table lists this clone with a count of one. The genes are TRBV9 and TRBJ1-6; no reliable D call. The CDR3 is made up of 15 amino acids. Trimming left V 0 bases short and J 13 bases short, with 17 bases between. Per the germline V gene, CDR1 is SGDLS and CDR2 is YYNGEE. CDR3 sequence: CASSVVVRQLLPLHF. DNA for the CDR3: TGTGCCAGCAGCGTAGTGGTCAGGCAATTGCTGCCCCTCCACTTT.

This clone has only a few counts. The V call is TRBV25-1, the J call TRBJ2-1; 9 nucleotides line up with TRBD2. Trimming removed 1 base from V and 9 bases from J; junction bases left unmatched: 13. Per germline, CDR1 MGHDK and CDR2 SYGVNS. This CDR3 comprises 17 residues. CDR3 region: CASSESYGREGYTEQFF. The CDR3 bases are TGTGCCAGCAGTGAATCCTATGGGCGGGAGGGCTATACTGAGCAGTTCTTC.

This clone was picked up a small number of times. The chain uses TRBV2 and TRBJ2-1; possibly TRBD2 for D (6 bases). With 8 bases removed from V and 0 bases from J, the gap between germline ends came to 8 bases. CDR1 SNHLY and CDR2 FYNNEI come from the germline V gene. This CDR3 comprises 13 residues. The CDR3 loop reads CASGGSSYNEQFF. The CDR3 nucleotides read TGTGCCAGCGGGGGGAGCTCCTACAATGAGCAGTTCTTC.

The chain is built from TRBV15 and TRBJ1-1; TRBD1 matches at 8 bases. This CDR3 contains 13 residues. V trimming: 4 bases; J trimming: 5 bases; junction bases outside the gene matches: 3. CDR1 is LNHNV, CDR2 YYDKDF, per germline (reference sequence). CDR3 coding DNA: TGTGCCACCAGCAACTACAGGGGGACTGAAGCTTTCTTT. This codes for CATSNYRGTEAFF.

As concerns this clone: Mismatch with germline at one junction end may stem from a read error. This chain joins TRBV5-8 and TRBJ2-7; D call uncertain. From germline, CDR1 is SGHTS and CDR2 YDEGEE. CDR3 length equals 12 residues. In nucleotides, the CDR3 is TGTGCCAGCAGCTTGAACCTTTACGAGCAATACTTC. Translated: CASSLNLYEQYF.